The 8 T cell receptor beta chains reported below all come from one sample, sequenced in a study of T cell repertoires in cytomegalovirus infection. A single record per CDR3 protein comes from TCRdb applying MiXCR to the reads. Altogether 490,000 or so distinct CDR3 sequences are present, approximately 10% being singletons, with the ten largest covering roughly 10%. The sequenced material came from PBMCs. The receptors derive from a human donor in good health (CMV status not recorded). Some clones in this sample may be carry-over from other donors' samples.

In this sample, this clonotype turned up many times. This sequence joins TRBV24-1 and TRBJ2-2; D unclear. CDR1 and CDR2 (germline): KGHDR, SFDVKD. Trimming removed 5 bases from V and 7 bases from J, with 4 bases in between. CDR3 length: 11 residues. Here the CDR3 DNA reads TGTGCCACCAGTGCTAGCGGGGAGCTGTTTTTT. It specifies CATSASGELFF.

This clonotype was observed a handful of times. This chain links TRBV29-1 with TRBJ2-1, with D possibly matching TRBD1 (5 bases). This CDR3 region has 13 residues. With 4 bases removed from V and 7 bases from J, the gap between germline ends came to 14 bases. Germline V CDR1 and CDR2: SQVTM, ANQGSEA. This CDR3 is CSVVLSGKNEQFF. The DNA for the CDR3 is TGCAGCGTTGTCTTGTCAGGGAAAAATGAGCAGTTCTTC.

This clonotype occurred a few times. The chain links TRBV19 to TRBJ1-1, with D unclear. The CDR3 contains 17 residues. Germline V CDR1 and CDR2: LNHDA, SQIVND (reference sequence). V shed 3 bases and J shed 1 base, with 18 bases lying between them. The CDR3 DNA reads TGTGCCAGTAGTATGTGGTATGTTGGACCTACGAACACTGAAGCTTTCTTT. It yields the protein CASSMWYVGPTNTEAFF.

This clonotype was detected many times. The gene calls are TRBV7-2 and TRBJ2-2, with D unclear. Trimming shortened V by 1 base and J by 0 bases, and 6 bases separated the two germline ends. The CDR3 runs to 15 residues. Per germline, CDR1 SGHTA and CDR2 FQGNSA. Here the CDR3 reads CASSLDSSNTGELFF. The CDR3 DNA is TGTGCCAGCAGCTTAGATTCCTCGAACACCGGGGAGCTGTTTTTT.

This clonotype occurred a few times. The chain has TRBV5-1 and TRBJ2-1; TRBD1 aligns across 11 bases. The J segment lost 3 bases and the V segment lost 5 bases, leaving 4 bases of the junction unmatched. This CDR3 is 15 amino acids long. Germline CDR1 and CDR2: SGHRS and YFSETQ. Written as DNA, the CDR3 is TGCGCCAGCAGGGGACAGGGGGTGTTCTACAATGAGCAGTTCTTC. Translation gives CASRGQGVFYNEQFF. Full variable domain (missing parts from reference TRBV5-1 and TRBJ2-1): KAGVTQTPRYLIKTRGQQVTLSCSPISGHRSVSWYQQTPGQGLQFLFEYFSETQRNKGNFPGRFSGRQFSNSRSEMNVSTLELGDSALYLCASRGQGVFYNEQFFGPGTRLTVL.

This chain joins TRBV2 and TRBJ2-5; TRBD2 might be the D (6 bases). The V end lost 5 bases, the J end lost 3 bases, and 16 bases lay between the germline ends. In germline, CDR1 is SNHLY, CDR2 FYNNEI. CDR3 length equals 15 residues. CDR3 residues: CASSPGAGSKETQYF. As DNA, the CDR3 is TGTGCCAGCAGTCCCGGGGCGGGGAGCAAAGAGACCCAGTACTTC.

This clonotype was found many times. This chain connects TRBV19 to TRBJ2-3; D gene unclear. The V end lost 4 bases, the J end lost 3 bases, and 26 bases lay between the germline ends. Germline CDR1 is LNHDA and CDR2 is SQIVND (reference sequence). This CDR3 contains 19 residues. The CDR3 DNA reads TGTGCCAGTAGTACAAGCAGCTTCGGAAGCGAGCACTTTACAGATACGCAGTATTTT. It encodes CASSTSSFGSEHFTDTQYF.

The CDR3 region is CASSNGKSDIQYF. The DNA of the CDR3 is TGCGCCAGCAGCAATGGGAAATCAGACATTCAGTACTTC. V is TRBV5-1 and J is TRBJ2-4, with no clear D. The CDR3 covers 13 residues. Germline V CDR1 and CDR2: SGHRS, YFSETQ. Trimming cost V 4 bases and J 8 bases, with 13 bases left between them.